This TCR beta chain was documented in a study of prognosis after radiotherapy for stage I lung cancer. The CDR3 runs 15 residues. Germline CDR1 reads MNHEY; CDR2 reads SVGAGI. Two-round multiplex PCR on genomic DNA was the method by which TCR beta CDR3 was amplified. Used in first-round PCR were primers specific to each TRBV and TRBJ gene. TCRdb reprocessed the multiplex PCR reads via MiXCR and lists one record per CDR3 protein. The repertoire holds about 59,000 distinct CDR3 sequences, with more than 25% as singletons. A remark on this clonotype: One end of the junction varies from germline; a read error may be responsible.

The chain joins TRBV6-5 to TRBJ1-2; D might be TRBD1 (5 bases). This specimen consisted of PBMCs, obtained before or after stereotactic body radiation therapy (not recorded which). The receptor comes from a donor over 45 with non-small cell lung cancer. In DNA form, the CDR3 reads TGTGCCGGCAGTTACCCGACAGAGGAGTCCTATGGCTACACCTTC. It encodes CAGSYPTEESYGYTF.